This T cell receptor (beta chain) derives from a study of blood T cells in healthy people across ages. For the study at large: Every two T cells gave about one barcoded beta molecule via template switching.

On this clonotype: What it binds is unknown.

Primed by a sample-barcoded 5' primer and a J-beta primer mix, a second PCR proceeded for about 6 to 11 cycles. TCRdb analysed the 5' RACE reads with MiXCR anew, one entry per CDR3 protein. The profile shows 780,000 or so distinct CDR3 sequences, 40% to 65% of them singletons. Study-wide results and limits: Donors of long life had a larger count of naive CD4+ cells and greater diversity than aged donors.

Caucasian individuals from Russia who were healthy and aged about 6 to 95 acted as donors. Each sample provided at least 5 micrograms of extracted total RNA. Germline V gene data show CDR1 as SGHAT and CDR2 as FQDESV (reference sequence). The CDR3 totals 23 residues. The sequence was collected from a man aged 80 or over in good health. Sequencing was carried out using blood. The chain couples TRBV11-1 to TRBJ2-1; 13 nucleotides match TRBD2. The end of the DNA fits TRBJ2-7 better, so the J call may be wrong. The CDR3 nucleotides read TGTGCCAGCAGCCCGCCTAGGGCCAGAACCGGGACTAGCGGGAAGAACTCCTACAATGAGCAGTACTTC. Translation gives CASSPPRARTGTSGKNSYNEQYF.